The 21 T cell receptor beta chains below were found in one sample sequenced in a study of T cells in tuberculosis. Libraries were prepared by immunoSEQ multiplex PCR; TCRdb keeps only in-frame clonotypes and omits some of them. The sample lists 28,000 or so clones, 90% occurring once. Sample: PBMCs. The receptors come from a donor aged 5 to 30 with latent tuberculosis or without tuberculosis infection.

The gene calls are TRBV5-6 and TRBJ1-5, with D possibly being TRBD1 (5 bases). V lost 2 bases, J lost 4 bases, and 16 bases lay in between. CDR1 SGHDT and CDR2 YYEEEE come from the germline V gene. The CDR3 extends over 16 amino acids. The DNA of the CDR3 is TGTGCCAGCAGCTTTGGGGGACTCAGGATAAATCAGCCCCAGCATTTT. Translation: CASSFGGLRINQPQHF.

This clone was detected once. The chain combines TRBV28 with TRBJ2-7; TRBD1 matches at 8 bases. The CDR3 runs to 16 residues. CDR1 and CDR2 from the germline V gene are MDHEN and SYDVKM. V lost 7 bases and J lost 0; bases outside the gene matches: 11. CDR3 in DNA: TGTGCCAGCATCCCGACCGGGACAGGAACCTCCTACGAGCAGTACTTC. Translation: CASIPTGTGTSYEQYF.

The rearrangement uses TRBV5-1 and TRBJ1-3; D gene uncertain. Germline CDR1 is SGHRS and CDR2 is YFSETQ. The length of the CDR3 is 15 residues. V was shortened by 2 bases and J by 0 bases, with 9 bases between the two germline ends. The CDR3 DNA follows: TGCGCCAGCAGCTTAGGACTGAACTCTGGAAACACCATATATTTT. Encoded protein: CASSLGLNSGNTIYF.

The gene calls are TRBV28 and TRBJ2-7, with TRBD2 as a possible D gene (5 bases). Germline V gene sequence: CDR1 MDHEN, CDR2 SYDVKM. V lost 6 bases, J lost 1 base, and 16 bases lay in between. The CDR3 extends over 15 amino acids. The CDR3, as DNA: TGTGCCAGCAGCGACTACCGTCGATTATCCTACGAGCAGTACTTC. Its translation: CASSDYRRLSYEQYF.

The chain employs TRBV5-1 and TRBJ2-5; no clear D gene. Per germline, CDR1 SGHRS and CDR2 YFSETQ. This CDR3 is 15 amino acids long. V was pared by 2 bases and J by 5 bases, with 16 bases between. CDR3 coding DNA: TGCGCCAGCAGCTTCGAGAACTACCGTAAGGAGACCCAGTACTTC. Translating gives CASSFENYRKETQYF.

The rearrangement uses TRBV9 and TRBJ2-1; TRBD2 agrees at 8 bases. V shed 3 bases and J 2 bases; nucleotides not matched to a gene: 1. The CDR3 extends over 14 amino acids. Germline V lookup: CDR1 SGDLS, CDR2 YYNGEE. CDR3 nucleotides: TGTGCCAGCAGCGCGGGGGGGACCTACAATGAGCAGTTCTTC. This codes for CASSAGGTYNEQFF.

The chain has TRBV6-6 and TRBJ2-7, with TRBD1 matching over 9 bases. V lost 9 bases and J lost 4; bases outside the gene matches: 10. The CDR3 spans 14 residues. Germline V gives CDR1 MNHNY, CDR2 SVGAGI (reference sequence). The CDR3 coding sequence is TGTGCCAGTCAGACCGGGACAGGGCTTTACGAGCAGTACTTC. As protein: CASQTGTGLYEQYF.

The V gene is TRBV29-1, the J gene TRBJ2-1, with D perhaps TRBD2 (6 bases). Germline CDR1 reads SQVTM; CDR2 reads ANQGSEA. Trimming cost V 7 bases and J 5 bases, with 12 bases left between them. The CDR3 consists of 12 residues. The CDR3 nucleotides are TGCAGCGCATGGGGAGGTGACAATGAGCAGTTCTTC. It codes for CSAWGGDNEQFF.

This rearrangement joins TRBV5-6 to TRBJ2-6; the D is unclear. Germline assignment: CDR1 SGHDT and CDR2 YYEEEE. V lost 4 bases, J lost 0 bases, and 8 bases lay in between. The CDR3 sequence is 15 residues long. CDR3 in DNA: TGTGCCAGCAGCCTACTGTTCTCTGGGGCCAACGTCCTGACTTTC. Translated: CASSLLFSGANVLTF.

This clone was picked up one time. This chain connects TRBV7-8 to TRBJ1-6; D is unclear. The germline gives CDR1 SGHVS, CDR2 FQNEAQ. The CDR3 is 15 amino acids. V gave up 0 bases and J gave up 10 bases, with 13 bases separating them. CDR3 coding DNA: TGTGCCAGCAGCTTAGCGCTAGGAGCTGGATCACCCCTCCACTTT. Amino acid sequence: CASSLALGAGSPLHF.

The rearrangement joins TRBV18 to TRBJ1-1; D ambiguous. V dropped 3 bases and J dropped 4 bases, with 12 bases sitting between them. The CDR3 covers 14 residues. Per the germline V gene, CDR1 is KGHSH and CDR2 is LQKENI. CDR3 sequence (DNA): TGTGCCAGCTCACCGGAAGGGCTAGCCACTGAAGCTTTCTTT. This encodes CASSPEGLATEAFF.

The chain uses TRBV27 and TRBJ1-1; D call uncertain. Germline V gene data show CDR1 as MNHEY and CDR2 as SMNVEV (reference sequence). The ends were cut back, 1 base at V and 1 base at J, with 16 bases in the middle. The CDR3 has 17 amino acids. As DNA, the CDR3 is TGTGCCAGCAGTTTATACCCCTATCGGGGAGCGAACACTGAAGCTTTCTTT. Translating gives CASSLYPYRGANTEAFF.

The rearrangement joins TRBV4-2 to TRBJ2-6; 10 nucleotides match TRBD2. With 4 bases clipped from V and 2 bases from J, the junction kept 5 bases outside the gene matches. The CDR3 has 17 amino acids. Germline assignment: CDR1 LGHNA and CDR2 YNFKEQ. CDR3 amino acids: CASSPSGGAAGANVLTF. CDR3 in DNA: TGTGCCAGCAGCCCGAGCGGGGGGGCCGCTGGGGCCAACGTCCTGACTTTC.

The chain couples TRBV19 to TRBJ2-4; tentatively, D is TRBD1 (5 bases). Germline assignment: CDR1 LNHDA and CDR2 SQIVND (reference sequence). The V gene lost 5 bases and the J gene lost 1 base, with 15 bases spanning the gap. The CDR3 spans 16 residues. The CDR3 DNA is TGTGCCAGTAGTGTTCAGGGCTTCTTGGCCAAAAACATTCAGTACTTC. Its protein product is CASSVQGFLAKNIQYF.

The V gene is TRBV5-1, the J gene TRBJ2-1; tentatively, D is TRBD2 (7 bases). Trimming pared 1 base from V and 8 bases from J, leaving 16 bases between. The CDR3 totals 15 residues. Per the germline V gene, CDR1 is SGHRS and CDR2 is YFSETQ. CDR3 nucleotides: TGCGCCAGCAGCTTGCAGAGGGGGGGCGTCGATGAGCAGTTCTTC. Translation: CASSLQRGGVDEQFF.

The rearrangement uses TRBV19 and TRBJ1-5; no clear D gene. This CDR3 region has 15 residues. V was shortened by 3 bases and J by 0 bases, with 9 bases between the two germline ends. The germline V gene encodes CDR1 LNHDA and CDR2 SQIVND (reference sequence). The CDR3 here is CASSIGRGSNQPQHF. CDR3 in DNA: TGTGCCAGTAGTATCGGCCGGGGTAGCAATCAGCCCCAGCATTTT.

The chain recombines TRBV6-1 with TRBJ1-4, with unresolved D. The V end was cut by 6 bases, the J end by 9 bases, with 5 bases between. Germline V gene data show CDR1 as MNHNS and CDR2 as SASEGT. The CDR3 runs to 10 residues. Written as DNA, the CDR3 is TGTGCCAGCAGGGAGAAAAAACTGTTTTTT. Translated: CASREKKLFF.

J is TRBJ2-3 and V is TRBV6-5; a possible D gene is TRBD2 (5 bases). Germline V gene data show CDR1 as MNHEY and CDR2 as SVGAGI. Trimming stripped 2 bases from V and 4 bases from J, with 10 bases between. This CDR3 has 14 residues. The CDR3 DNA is TGTGCCAGCAGTTACAAGTTGGAGGCAGATACGCAGTATTTT. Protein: CASSYKLEADTQYF.

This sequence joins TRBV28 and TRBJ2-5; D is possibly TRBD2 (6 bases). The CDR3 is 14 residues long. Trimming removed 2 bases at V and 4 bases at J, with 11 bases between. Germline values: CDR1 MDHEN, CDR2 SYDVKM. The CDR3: CASSLTSGGETQYF. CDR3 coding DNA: TGTGCCAGCAGTTTAACCTCCGGGGGAGAGACCCAGTACTTC.

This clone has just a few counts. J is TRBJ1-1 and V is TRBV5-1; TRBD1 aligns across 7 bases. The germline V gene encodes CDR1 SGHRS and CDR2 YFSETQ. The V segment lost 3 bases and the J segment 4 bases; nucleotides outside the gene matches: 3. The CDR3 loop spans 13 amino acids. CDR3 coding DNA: TGCGCCAGCAGCTGGGACAGAATCACTGAAGCTTTCTTT. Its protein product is CASSWDRITEAFF.

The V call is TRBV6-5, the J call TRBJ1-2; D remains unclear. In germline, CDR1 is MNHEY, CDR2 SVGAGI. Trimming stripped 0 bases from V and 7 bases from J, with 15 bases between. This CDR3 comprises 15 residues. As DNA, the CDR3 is TGTGCCAGCAGTTACTCCCGGTCCAACCCGGTTGGCTACACCTTC. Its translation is CASSYSRSNPVGYTF.